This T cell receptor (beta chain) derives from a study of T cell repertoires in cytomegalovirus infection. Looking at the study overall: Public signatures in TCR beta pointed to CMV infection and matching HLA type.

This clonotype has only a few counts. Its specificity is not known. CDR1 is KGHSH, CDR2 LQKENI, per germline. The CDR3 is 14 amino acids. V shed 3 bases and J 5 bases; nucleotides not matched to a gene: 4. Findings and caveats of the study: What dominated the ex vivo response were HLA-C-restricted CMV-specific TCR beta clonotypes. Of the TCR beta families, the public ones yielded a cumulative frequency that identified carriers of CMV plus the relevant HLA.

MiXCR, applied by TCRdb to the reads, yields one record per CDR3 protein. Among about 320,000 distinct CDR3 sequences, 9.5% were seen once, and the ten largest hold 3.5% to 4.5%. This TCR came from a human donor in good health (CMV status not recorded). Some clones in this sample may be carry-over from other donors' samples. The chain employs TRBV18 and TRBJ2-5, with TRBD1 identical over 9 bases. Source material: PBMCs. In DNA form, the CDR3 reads TGTGCCAGCTCACCTCCGGGACAGGGCGAGACCCAGTACTTC. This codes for CASSPPGQGETQYF.